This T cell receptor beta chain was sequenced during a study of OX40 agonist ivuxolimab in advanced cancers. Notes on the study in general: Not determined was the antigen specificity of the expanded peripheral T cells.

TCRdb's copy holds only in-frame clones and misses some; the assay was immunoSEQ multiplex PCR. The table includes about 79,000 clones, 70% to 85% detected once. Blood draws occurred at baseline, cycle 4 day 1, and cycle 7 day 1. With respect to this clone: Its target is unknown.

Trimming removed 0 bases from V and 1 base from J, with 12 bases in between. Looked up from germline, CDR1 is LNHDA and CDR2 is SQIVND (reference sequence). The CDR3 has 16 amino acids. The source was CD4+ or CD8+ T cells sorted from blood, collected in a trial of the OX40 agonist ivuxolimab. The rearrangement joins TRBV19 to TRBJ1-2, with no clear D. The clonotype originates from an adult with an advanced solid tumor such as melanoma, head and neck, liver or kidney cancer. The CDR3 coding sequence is TGTGCCAGTAGTATAGATCAAGGAACGCTTAACTATGGCTACACCTTC. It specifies CASSIDQGTLNYGYTF.